Listed below are T cell receptor beta chains from one sample, sequenced in a study of vaccination and CD4 T cells after COVID-19. These TCRs are of unknown antigen specificity. TCRdb redid the calling of the PCR reads with MiXCR, one entry per CDR3 protein. The sample holds some 23,000 distinct CDR3 sequences, approximately 41% seen once. The sequenced sample was CD4+ T cells from blood, cultured in vitro, obtained about 7 months after SARS-CoV-2 vaccination. The origin of the receptors is a human donor who had recovered from COVID-19. CDR3s include the opening cysteine and the closing phenylalanine or tryptophan. Fields, in order: J gene, clone size, V gene, D gene, CDR3 DNA, CDR3 protein. D genes are given only for firm matches. A row's size may be missing; if present it is once, few, many or a size class.

TRBJ1-1 | - | TRBV6-1 | TRBD1 | TGTGCCACCCAGCCAAGGGGGCGATTTTCGAACACTGAAGCTTTCTTT | CATQPRGRFSNTEAFF
TRBJ2-1 | - | TRBV20-1 | TRBD2 | TGCAGTGCGGATTTAGCGGGAGGGAGAAATGAGCAGTTCTTC | CSADLAGGRNEQFF
TRBJ2-7 | few | TRBV20-1 | - | TGCAGCGCGACAGAGTTTTCCTCCTACGAGCAGTACTTC | CSATEFSSYEQYF
TRBJ1-1 | few | TRBV6-5 | - | TGTGCCAGCAGTTTGGGAGGAATAAGTGGCACTGAAGCTTTCTTT | CASSLGGISGTEAFF
TRBJ1-1 | - | TRBV6-2/TRBV6-3 | - | TGTGCCAGCACCCTGATTATGGGGAACACTGAAGCTTTCTTT | CASTLIMGNTEAFF
TRBJ2-7 | few | TRBV6-2/TRBV6-3 | - | TGTGCCAGCAGTTACTTTCTTCGGGAGCAGTACTTC | CASSYFLREQYF
TRBJ2-7 | - | TRBV20-1 | TRBD2 | TGCAGTGCTAGCAACAGACCGGGACTAGGGGCCTACGAGCAGTACTTC | CSASNRPGLGAYEQYF
TRBJ1-5 | few | TRBV7-2 | - | TGTGCCAGCAGCTTTAAGGGGGATCAGCCCCAGCATTTT | CASSFKGDQPQHF
TRBJ2-3 | few | TRBV6-5 | - | TGTGCCAGCAGTTACCCCTCCACTAGTATGGATACGCAGTATTTT | CASSYPSTSMDTQYF
TRBJ2-2 | - | TRBV21-1 | - | TGTGCCAGCAGCAGGCGACCGGGCGGGGAGCTGTTTTTT | CASSRRPGGELFF
TRBJ1-2 | - | TRBV10-3 | - | TGTGCCACCACAGGGTCAGAGCAATGGGGCTACACCTTC | CATTGSEQWGYTF
TRBJ2-7 | - | TRBV25-1 | - | TGTGCCAGCAGTCCCCCCCGAAGGGACGACGAGCAGTACTTC | CASSPPRRDDEQYF
TRBJ2-4 | - | TRBV7-6 | TRBD1 | TGTGCCAGCAGCTTAGGGACAGGGGTTAACATTCAGTACTTC | CASSLGTGVNIQYF
TRBJ1-1 | - | TRBV20-1 | - | TGCAGTGCTAGCGGGGGGACCAACACTGAAGCTTTCTTT | CSASGGTNTEAFF